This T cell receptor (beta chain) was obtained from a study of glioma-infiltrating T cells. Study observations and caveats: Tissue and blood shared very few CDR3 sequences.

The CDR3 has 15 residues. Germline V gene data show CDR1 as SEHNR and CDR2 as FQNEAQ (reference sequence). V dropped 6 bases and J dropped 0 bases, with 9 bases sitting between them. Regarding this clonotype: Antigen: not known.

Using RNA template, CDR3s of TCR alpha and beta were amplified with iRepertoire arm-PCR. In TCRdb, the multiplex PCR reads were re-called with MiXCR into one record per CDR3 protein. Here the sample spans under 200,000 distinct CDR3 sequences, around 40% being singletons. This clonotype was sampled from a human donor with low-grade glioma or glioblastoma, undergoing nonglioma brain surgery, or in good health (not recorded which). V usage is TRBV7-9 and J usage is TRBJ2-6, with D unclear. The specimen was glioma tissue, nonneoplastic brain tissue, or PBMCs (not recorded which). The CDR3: CASSLSGSGANVLTF. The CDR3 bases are TGTGCCAGCAGTCTCTCAGGCTCTGGGGCCAACGTCCTGACTTTC.